This T cell receptor (beta chain) derives from a study of shared clonotypes between healthy human individuals. The method was immunoSEQ multiplex PCR; TCRdb's version includes in-frame clones alone and lacks a portion of them. The data hold about 1 million clones, with approximately 68% observed a single time. Deletions cut 3 bases from V and 3 bases from J, with 12 bases between. This CDR3 region has 14 residues. CDR1 and CDR2 from the germline V gene are SGHNT and YYREEE (reference sequence). Sequenced: memory CD4+ T cells sorted from blood. Subset meaning: CD45RA-negative fraction. J is TRBJ2-5 and V is TRBV5-4; weak D call: TRBD1 (5 bases). The receptor was derived from a man aged 18 to 35 in good health. DNA for the CDR3: TGTGCCAGCAGCTCCATACTCAGGGAAGAGACCCAGTACTTC. Translated, it gives CASSSILREETQYF.